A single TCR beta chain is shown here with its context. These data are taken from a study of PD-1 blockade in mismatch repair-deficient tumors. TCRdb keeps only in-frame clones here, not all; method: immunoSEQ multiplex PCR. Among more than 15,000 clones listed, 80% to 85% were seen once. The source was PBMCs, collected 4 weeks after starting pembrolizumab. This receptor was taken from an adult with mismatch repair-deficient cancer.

CDR3 sequence reads: CASSHGDSSYNEQFF. In DNA form, the CDR3 reads TGTGCCAGCAGCCATGGGGACAGCTCCTACAATGAGCAGTTCTTC. The rearrangement joins TRBV5-4 to TRBJ2-1; 7 bases fit TRBD1. Germline V gene lookup returns CDR1 SGHNT and CDR2 YYREEE (reference sequence). CDR3 length: 15 amino acids. Trimming at V came to 4 bases and at J to 0 bases, leaving 4 bases not matched to a gene. Combining the CDR3 with reference TRBV5-4 and TRBJ2-1 gives the whole variable domain ETGVTQSPTHLIKTRGQQVTLRCSSQSGHNTVSWYQQALGQGPQFIFQYYREEENGRGNFPPRFSGLQFPNYSSELNVNALELDDSALYLCASSHGDSSYNEQFFGPGTRLTVL.